The present T cell receptor beta chain was sequenced within a study of shared clonotypes between healthy human individuals. Across the whole study: Donor ages ranged 18 to 49 years: a couple of women, a few men.

Trimming pared 6 bases from V and 7 bases from J, leaving 13 bases between. CDR3 length: 14 residues. Germline loops: CDR1 WNHNN, CDR2 SYGVQD (reference sequence). Produced via immunoSEQ multiplex PCR; TCRdb's table is partial and in-frame only. The sample contains 2 million to 2.5 million clones, roughly 94% of which appear only once. The V gene is TRBV10-1, the J gene TRBJ1-6; D perhaps matches TRBD1 (5 bases). This sequence was found in a man younger than 35 in good health. Source material: naive CD4+ T cells sorted from blood. Subset: CD45RA+ positively selected. The CDR3 protein is CASSLGPRNSPLHF. DNA for the CDR3: TGCGCCAGCAGCTTGGGACCCCGAAATTCACCCCTCCACTTT.